This T cell receptor beta chain was identified in a study of monozygotic twins with inflammatory bowel disease. The germline CDR1 and CDR2 sequences are ENHRY and SYGVKD. This CDR3 region has 14 residues. About this clonotype: Its antigen remains unidentified.

The UMIs carried a 6-nucleotide sample barcode, and they were added by template switching. No DNA is given; TCRdb re-called the 5' RACE reads and lists each CDR3 protein once. With more than 100,000 distinct CDR3 sequences in the sample, the ten largest clones hold approximately 1.8%. Findings and limits, study-wide: Differing immunosuppressive treatments may have added variability to patient repertoires. Any single strong signal or clonotype tied to IBD lacked support.

This chain connects TRBV10-3 to TRBJ2-1; TCRdb designates TRBD2, a call that cannot be tested without DNA. This clonotype was obtained from a human donor with ulcerative colitis or Crohn's disease, or a healthy co-twin of an affected twin (not recorded which). What was sequenced was blood. The CDR3 reads CAIALAGVIGEQFF.